Reported below is one TCR beta chain. TCRdb ran MiXCR on the PCR reads and lists one entry per CDR3 protein. The repertoire holds about 630,000 distinct CDR3 sequences, with about 25% as singletons. Each library that profiled naive CD8 cells came from 20,000 to 1,000,000 sorted cells with 10%, 30% or 50% RNA. The CDR3 has 16 residues. CDR1 is SGHVT, CDR2 SQSDAQ, per germline. V dropped 11 bases and J dropped 8 bases, with 29 bases sitting between them. The sample is drawn from a study of molecular identifiers for immune sequencing clone quantification. This TCR was sampled from a human donor in good health. Some libraries in this study had Jurkat cell RNA spiked in. The rearrangement uses TRBV7-4 and TRBJ2-3; D gene uncertain. The sample was naive CD8+ T cells from blood, with Jurkat cell RNA spiked in. The subset denotes: FACS-sorted CD8+CD4-CCR7+CD45RA+ naive T cells. The CDR3 DNA sequence: TGTGCCGGCGGCCCGTTAGGATGGGTTCGCACGGGTACGCAGTATTTT. It is translated as CAGGPLGWVRTGTQYF.